This T cell receptor (beta chain) stems from a study of identical twins. Trimming at V came to 6 bases and at J to 0 bases, leaving 19 bases not matched to a gene. There are 21 residues in the CDR3. Germline CDR1 is SQVTM and CDR2 is ANQGSEA. TCRdb reprocessed the 5' RACE reads with MiXCR, giving one entry per CDR3 protein. Of nearly 650,000 distinct CDR3 sequences listed, about 7.6% are singletons. This clonotype was seen more than once but under ten times. The sample was also linked to a second study, of yellow fever vaccine responses in identical twins.

The sample was PBMCs. The clonotype comes from a woman in her late teens or twenties in good health. The chain joins TRBV29-1 to TRBJ2-1; TRBD2 agrees at 14 bases. The CDR3 DNA reads TGCAGCGTCCTTGGACTAGCGGGAGGCCCTACATTGAAGAGCTCCTACAATGAGCAGTTCTTC. Protein product: CSVLGLAGGPTLKSSYNEQFF.